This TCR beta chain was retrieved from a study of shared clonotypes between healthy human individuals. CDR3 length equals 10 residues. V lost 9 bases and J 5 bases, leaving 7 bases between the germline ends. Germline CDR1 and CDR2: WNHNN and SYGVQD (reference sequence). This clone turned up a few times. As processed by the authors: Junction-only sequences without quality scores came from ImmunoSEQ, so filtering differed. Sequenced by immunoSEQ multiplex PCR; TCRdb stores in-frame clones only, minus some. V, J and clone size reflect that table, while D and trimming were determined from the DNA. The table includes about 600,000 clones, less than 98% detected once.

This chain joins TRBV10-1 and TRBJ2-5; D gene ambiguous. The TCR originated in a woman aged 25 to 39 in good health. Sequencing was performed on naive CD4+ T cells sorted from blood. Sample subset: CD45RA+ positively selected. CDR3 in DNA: TGCGCCAGGGATTGGGAGACCCAGTACTTC. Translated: CARDWETQYF.